This paragraph covers one T cell receptor (beta chain) sequence. These data are taken from a study of T-cell memory formation after mild COVID-19. In the study overall: Clusters were largely donor specific.

TCRdb fed the 5' RACE reads into MiXCR, producing one record per CDR3 protein. Here the sample spans about 250,000 distinct CDR3 sequences, roughly 17% being singletons. Material: PBMCs or a T cell subset sorted from them (not recorded which). The sequence derives from a man aged 18 to 29 who had mild COVID-19 (a few samples of this study predate the infection). Cell type and time point are not known.

DNA of the CDR3: TGTGCCAGCAGTTTAAGGGGCCTTGAAGCTTTCTTT. Translating it yields CASSLRGLEAFF. The genes are TRBV12-3 or TRBV12-4 and TRBJ1-1; maybe TRBD1 (5 bases). Trimming took 2 bases from V and 7 from J, leaving 8 bases between them. The CDR3 loop spans 12 amino acids.